This T cell receptor beta chain was recorded in a study of cytomegalovirus exposure and HLA in healthy donors. Vbeta (60) and Jbeta (13) primers were used in the PCR. The protocol was immunoSEQ multiplex PCR, while the TCRdb copy is restricted to in-frame clones and leaves out a portion. This sample carries about 140,000 clones, over 75% of them seen once, and the ten largest clones take approximately 8.8%. Study results and caveats: An analysis done earlier found most TCR beta V segments productive about 87% or about 30% of the time.

A word on this clone: Its antigen is still unknown.

J was trimmed by 7 bases and V by 0 bases; bases with no gene match: 5. Germline assignment: CDR1 MNHNS and CDR2 SASEGT. The CDR3 runs 14 residues. This TCR derives from a woman aged 45-59 years in good health and CMV-seropositive. Sequencing was performed on PBMCs. The chain employs TRBV6-1 and TRBJ1-2; TRBD1 matches at 7 bases. The chain's CDR3 is CASSEATGDIGYTF. In DNA form, the CDR3 reads TGTGCCAGCAGTGAAGCAACAGGGGATATTGGCTACACCTTC.